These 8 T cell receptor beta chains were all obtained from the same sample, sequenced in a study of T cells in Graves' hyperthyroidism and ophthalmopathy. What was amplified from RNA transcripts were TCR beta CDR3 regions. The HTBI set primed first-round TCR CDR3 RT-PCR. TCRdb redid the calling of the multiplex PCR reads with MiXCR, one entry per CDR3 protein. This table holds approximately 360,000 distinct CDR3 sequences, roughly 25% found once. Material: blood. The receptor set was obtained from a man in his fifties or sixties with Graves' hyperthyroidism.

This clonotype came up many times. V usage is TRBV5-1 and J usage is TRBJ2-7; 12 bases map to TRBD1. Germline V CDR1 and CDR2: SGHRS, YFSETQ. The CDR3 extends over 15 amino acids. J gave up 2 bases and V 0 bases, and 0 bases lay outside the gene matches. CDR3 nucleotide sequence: TGCGCCAGCAGCTTGGGGGACAGGGGGCCCTACGAGCAGTACTTC. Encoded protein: CASSLGDRGPYEQYF.

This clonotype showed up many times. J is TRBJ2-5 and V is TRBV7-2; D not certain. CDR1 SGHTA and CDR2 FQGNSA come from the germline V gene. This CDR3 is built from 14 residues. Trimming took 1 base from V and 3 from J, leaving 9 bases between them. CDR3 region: CASSLGSVEETQYF. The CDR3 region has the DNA TGTGCCAGCAGCTTAGGGTCCGTCGAAGAGACCCAGTACTTC.

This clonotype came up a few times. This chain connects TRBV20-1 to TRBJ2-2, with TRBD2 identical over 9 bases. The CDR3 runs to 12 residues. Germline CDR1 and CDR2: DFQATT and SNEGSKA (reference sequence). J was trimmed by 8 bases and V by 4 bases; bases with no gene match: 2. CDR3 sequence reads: CSAIAGAGELFF. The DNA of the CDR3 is TGCAGTGCTATAGCGGGAGCGGGGGAGCTGTTTTTT.

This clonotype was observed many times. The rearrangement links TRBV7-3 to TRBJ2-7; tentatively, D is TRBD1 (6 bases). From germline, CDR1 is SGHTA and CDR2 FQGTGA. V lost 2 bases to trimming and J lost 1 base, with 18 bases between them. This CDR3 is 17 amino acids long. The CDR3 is CASSLGSKGHLSYEQYF. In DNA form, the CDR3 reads TGTGCCAGCAGCTTAGGGAGCAAGGGACATCTATCCTACGAGCAGTACTTC.

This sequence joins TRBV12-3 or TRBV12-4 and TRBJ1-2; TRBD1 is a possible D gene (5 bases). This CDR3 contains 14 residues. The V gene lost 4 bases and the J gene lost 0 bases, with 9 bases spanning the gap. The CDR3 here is CASSSQVPNYGYTF. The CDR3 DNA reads TGTGCCAGCAGTTCACAGGTTCCTAACTATGGCTACACCTTC.

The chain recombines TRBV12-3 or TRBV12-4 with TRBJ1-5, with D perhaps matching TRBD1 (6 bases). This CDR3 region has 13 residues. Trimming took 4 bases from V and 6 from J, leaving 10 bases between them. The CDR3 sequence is CASSSGGLQPQHF. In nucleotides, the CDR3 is TGTGCCAGCAGTTCGGGGGGGCTTCAGCCCCAGCATTTT.

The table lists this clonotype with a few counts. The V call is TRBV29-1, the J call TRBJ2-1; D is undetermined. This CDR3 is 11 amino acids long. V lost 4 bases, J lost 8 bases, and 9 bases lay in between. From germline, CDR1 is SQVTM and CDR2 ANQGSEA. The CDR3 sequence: CSVVGSHEQFF. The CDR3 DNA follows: TGCAGCGTTGTAGGTAGTCATGAGCAGTTCTTC.

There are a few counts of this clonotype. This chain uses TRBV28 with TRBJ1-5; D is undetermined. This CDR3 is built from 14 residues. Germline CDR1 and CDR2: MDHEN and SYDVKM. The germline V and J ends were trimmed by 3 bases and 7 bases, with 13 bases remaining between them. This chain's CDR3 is CASSLGSGIQPQHF. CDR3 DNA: TGTGCCAGCAGTTTGGGATCGGGAATACAGCCCCAGCATTTT.